A single T cell receptor (beta chain) is shown here with its context. Its target is unknown. This entry is derived from a study of shared clonotypes between healthy human individuals. TCRdb's table, derived via immunoSEQ multiplex PCR, lists solely in-frame clones and lacks some. The data show some 580,000 clones, almost 97% seen once. The CDR3 contains 14 residues. Trimming removed 5 bases from V and 7 bases from J, with 14 bases in between. Germline loops: CDR1 SGHAT, CDR2 FQDESV (reference sequence). Overall study findings and caveats: Sequencing depth was expected to affect clonotype sharing among donors. Some clonotypes were shared by all four sorted-subset donors, while others were not shared. The non-shared ones had lower generation probabilities than the shared ones.

This sequence joins TRBV11-1 and TRBJ2-2; the D gene is possibly TRBD1 (6 bases). This TCR derives from a woman between 25 and 40 years old in good health. The sample was naive CD4+ T cells sorted from blood. Subset denoted: CD45RA+ positively selected. CDR3 DNA: TGTGCCAGCAGCCCACAGGGAACGGGCGGGGAGCTGTTTTTT. This codes for CASSPQGTGGELFF.